This TCR beta chain stems from a study of tumor-infiltrating lymphocytes in primary liver carcinoma. The tissue used was unsorted bulk material of 20-30 mg. RNA and DNA were co-extracted from it with the AllPrep DNA/RNA mini kit. Notes on this clonotype: This sequence may be a read error, since a much larger clone differs from it by one base.

Researchers generated TCR beta cDNA from 500 to 600 ng of total RNA, relying on a constant-region primer. Modified slightly, ARM-PCR produced TCR beta libraries over three nested multiplex PCR rounds. One entry per CDR3 protein, called by TCRdb with MiXCR from the multiplex PCR reads. The table records about 99,000 distinct CDR3 sequences, 55% to 75% of them present only once. The sample consisted of liver tumor tissue from sampling region 5. Subset reported: tumor region T5, tumor centre. The TCR was taken from an older woman with primary liver carcinoma and hepatitis B virus infection.

The CDR3 region has the DNA TGCGCCAGCAGCTTGGTTTGGGGACATCACATCTTC. This sequence encodes CASSLVWGHHIF. The genes are TRBV5-1 and TRBJ1-2; perhaps TRBD1 as D (6 bases). The CDR3 covers 12 residues. The germline CDR1 and CDR2 sequences are SGHRS and YFSETQ.